This TCR beta chain was captured by sequencing in a study of OX40 agonist ivuxolimab in advanced cancers. With respect to this clone: Other DNA sequences in the sample encode the same CDR3.

The protocol was immunoSEQ multiplex PCR, while the TCRdb copy is restricted to in-frame clones and leaves out a portion. The sample holds over 25,000 clones, over 60% seen once. Per the germline V gene, CDR1 is MNHEY and CDR2 is SMNVEV (reference sequence). V was clipped by 3 bases and J by 1 base, with 9 bases between them. This CDR3 comprises 14 residues. This material consisted of CD4+ or CD8+ T cells sorted from blood, taken in a trial of the OX40 agonist ivuxolimab. The gene calls are TRBV27 and TRBJ2-5, with D possibly being TRBD2 (6 bases). This clonotype was obtained from an adult with an advanced solid tumor such as melanoma, head and neck, liver or kidney cancer. CDR3 amino acids: CASSFRGGQETQYF. CDR3 coding DNA: TGTGCCAGCAGTTTCCGGGGAGGCCAAGAGACCCAGTACTTC.